This TCR beta chain was recovered during a study of vaccination and CD4 T cells after COVID-19. Study details: Nasal swab PCR had shown SARS-CoV-2 positivity in the convalescent patients (roughly 9 mild cases, one severe case).

Researchers used the Oncomine TCR Beta short-read assay to sequence DNA from cultured CD4+ T cells. TCRdb re-analysed the PCR reads in MiXCR, keeping a single row per CDR3 protein. This sample has roughly 25,000 distinct CDR3 sequences, with approximately 59% found just once. The treatment was: roughly 10-day PBMC culture with coronavirus spike peptide pools or control peptides (ViraFEST assay). A remark on this clonotype: Antigen unknown.

Trimming removed 4 bases from V and 3 bases from J, with 28 bases in between. The germline CDR1 and CDR2 sequences are LNHDA and SQIVND (reference sequence). This CDR3 region has 20 residues. V gene TRBV19 combines with J gene TRBJ1-5, with D possibly TRBD1 on 6 matching bases. The specimen sequenced was CD4+ T cells from blood, cultured in vitro. The TCR sequence derives from a human donor who had recovered from COVID-19. CDR3 in amino acids: CASSTQIRRQAVRVNQPQHF. The CDR3 DNA sequence: TGTGCCAGTAGTACCCAGATTCGAAGACAGGCGGTTAGAGTCAATCAGCCCCAGCATTTT.